This TCR beta chain was sequenced during a study of blood T cell repertoires in COVID-19. Study details: Specimens from acute and convalescent COVID-19 originated in the United States, Italy and Spain. Sources were T cells, B-cell-depleted T cells, or PBMCs; the material itself was cDNA or gDNA.

Produced via immunoSEQ multiplex PCR; TCRdb's table is partial and in-frame only. The profile shows under 45,000 clones, 80% to 90% of them singletons. The CDR3 has 13 residues. V lost 2 bases, J lost 11 bases, and 15 bases lay in between. From germline, CDR1 is ENHRY and CDR2 SYGVKD. Sequencing was performed on peripheral blood. The rearrangement links TRBV10-3 to TRBJ1-1, with D maybe TRBD1 (6 bases). The clonotype was recovered from a man in his fifties or sixties with active COVID-19. CDR3 in DNA: TGTGCCATCAGTGAGGAGGGGAGAGGGGGTGCTTTCTTT. Its translation is CAISEEGRGGAFF.